This T cell receptor beta chain was captured in a study of spatial heterogeneity in lung cancer. Study-level points and caveats: The appearance of ubiquitous expanded tumor TCRs in blood was greater at resection than follow-up.

Time point in this sample: sample taken at primary tumor resection. Tumor, nontumor lung or frozen PBMC supplied whole RNA that was sequenced unsorted. The CDR3 has 13 residues. V gave up 6 bases and J gave up 5 bases, with 11 bases separating them. Germline V gives CDR1 MDHEN, CDR2 SYDVKM. This clonotype was recorded at least ten times. The antigen is undetermined. The study tagged each TCR cDNA molecule with a unique molecular identifier. TCRdb analysed the 5' RACE reads with MiXCR anew, one entry per CDR3 protein. This sample yields 25,000 to 30,000 distinct CDR3 sequences, of which roughly 13% are seen a single time; roughly 26% belongs to the top ten.

Specimen: PBMCs, collected at surgery. The receptor was derived from a female donor with early-stage non-small cell lung cancer. The V call is TRBV28, the J call TRBJ1-5; D is perhaps TRBD1 (6 bases). Written as DNA, the CDR3 is TGTGCCAGCAGCGGACAGTCTGATCAGCCCCAGCATTTT. It yields the protein CASSGQSDQPQHF.